The 32 T cell receptor beta chains below all came from one sample that was sequenced in a study of patients and donors after allogeneic stem cell transplantation. TCRdb recomputed calls from the RT-PCR reads with MiXCR, one row per CDR3 protein. The sample shows over 400,000 distinct CDR3 sequences, approximately 16% of them seen only once. Source material: blood, either unsorted or a sorted T cell fraction (not recorded which). The receptors were gathered from a human donor who was either an allogeneic HSCT recipient or a stem cell or donor lymphocyte infusion donor (not recorded which). It is not recorded whose cells these are; they may come from a transplant donor.

This chain uses TRBV6-1 with TRBJ1-2; D not certain. The ends were cut back, 5 bases at V and 7 bases at J, with 14 bases in the middle. The CDR3 is made up of 13 amino acids. Germline V gene sequence: CDR1 MNHNS, CDR2 SASEGT. The CDR3 reads CASSRTVQSGYTF. The CDR3 DNA reads as TGTGCCAGCAGTCGGACTGTCCAAAGTGGCTACACCTTC.

The V gene is TRBV6-2 or TRBV6-3, the J gene TRBJ1-5, with no clear D. This CDR3 is 14 amino acids long. V lost 4 bases and J 7 bases, leaving 14 bases between the germline ends. Per germline, CDR1 MNHEY and CDR2 SVGEGT. CDR3 DNA: TGTGCCAGCAGTTCCGGGGAGGAGAGGCAGCCCCAGCATTTT. Translated: CASSSGEERQPQHF.

This clonotype was seen more than once but under ten times. Written as DNA, the CDR3 is TGTGCCAGCAGTGGGGGGCAGAGGGGCTACACCTTC. Amino acid sequence: CASSGGQRGYTF. J is TRBJ1-2 and V is TRBV6-5, with a possible D match to TRBD1 (6 bases). The V and J ends lost 5 bases and 8 bases respectively, with 12 bases between them. Germline-derived CDR1 and CDR2 are MNHEY and SVGAGI. The CDR3 extends over 12 amino acids.

This clonotype was counted ten times or more. The chain is built from TRBV4-1 and TRBJ1-2; 9 bases are shared with TRBD1. The CDR3 length is 16 residues. Unmatched junction bases numbered 9, after V lost 4 bases and J lost 3 bases. Germline V CDR1 and CDR2: MGHRA, YSYEKL. CDR3 DNA: TGCGCCAGCAGCCGCCGGGACAGGGAGTTCTACTATGGCTACACCTTC. This encodes CASSRRDREFYYGYTF.

The chain uses TRBV9 and TRBJ1-1, with D perhaps TRBD1 (6 bases). From germline, CDR1 is SGDLS and CDR2 YYNGEE. The V end lost 0 bases, the J end lost 0 bases, and 15 bases lay between the germline ends. The CDR3 has 17 residues. The CDR3, as DNA: TGTGCCAGCAGCGTAGGAGAAACAGGGCCTATGAACACTGAAGCTTTCTTT. Protein product: CASSVGETGPMNTEAFF.

This clonotype turned up a few times. V usage is TRBV25-1 and J usage is TRBJ2-7; 7 bases are shared with TRBD2. V was pared by 1 base and J by 5 bases, with 5 bases of the junction left unmatched. Germline CDR1 MGHDK, CDR2 SYGVNS. This CDR3 is built from 14 residues. Here the CDR3 DNA reads TGTGCCAGCAGTGAATGGGGAGGGGACCACGAGCAGTACTTC. Its protein product is CASSEWGGDHEQYF.

Only a few counts were recorded for this clonotype. The chain recombines TRBV5-6 with TRBJ2-1, with 12 bases lining up with TRBD2. This CDR3 has 18 residues. The junction had 11 bases not matched to a gene; V was cut back by 3 bases and J by 4 bases. Germline CDR1 SGHDT, CDR2 YYEEEE. Here the CDR3 reads CASSSLTSGGRIYNEQFF. The DNA of the CDR3 is TGTGCCAGCAGCTCGTTGACTAGCGGGGGCCGAATTTACAATGAGCAGTTCTTC.

The genes are TRBV12-3 or TRBV12-4 and TRBJ2-7; tentatively, D is TRBD1 (6 bases). CDR3 size: 13 residues. Trimming removed 7 bases at V and 4 bases at J, with 14 bases between. CDR3 in amino acids: CASTPTGFYEQYF. CDR3 sequence (DNA): TGTGCCAGCACCCCGACAGGATTTTACGAGCAGTACTTC.

There are a few counts of this clonotype. The V call is TRBV5-1, the J call TRBJ1-1; D gene ambiguous. Trimming took off 0 bases at V and 1 base at J, with 16 bases between the two ends. The CDR3 is 17 residues long. Germline CDR1 reads SGHRS; CDR2 reads YFSETQ. This chain's CDR3 is CASSLVYRKAGNTEAFF. As DNA, the CDR3 is TGCGCCAGCAGCTTGGTTTATAGAAAGGCCGGGAACACTGAAGCTTTCTTT.

The chain combines TRBV5-5 with TRBJ1-1; TRBD1 matches at 7 bases. The CDR3 length is 17 residues. CDR1 is SGHKS and CDR2 is YYEKEE in the germline V gene (reference sequence). The V gene end was trimmed by 2 bases and the J gene end by 7 bases; junction bases not matched to a gene: 17. The CDR3 sequence: CASSLRRLTGEWSEAFF. The CDR3 nucleotides read TGTGCCAGCAGCTTACGCAGATTAACAGGGGAGTGGAGTGAAGCTTTCTTT.

Notes on this clonotype: A much larger clonotype is one base distant, so this may be a read error. V usage is TRBV2 and J usage is TRBJ2-2; no reliable D call. Germline V gives CDR1 SNHLY, CDR2 FYNNEI. The CDR3 spans 11 residues. The CDR3 coding sequence is TGTGCCAGCTGTGAGACCGGGGAGCTGTTTTTT. Translating gives CASCETGELFF.

This clonotype occurred a few times. This chain links TRBV6-1 with TRBJ2-7; 9 bases map to TRBD1. Germline CDR1 reads MNHNS; CDR2 reads SASEGT. The CDR3 runs 14 residues. Germline trimming cut 7 bases from V and 4 bases from J; bases unmatched to any gene: 8. Written as DNA, the CDR3 is TGTGCCAGCATGAGGGATGGACAGGGGTACGAGCAGTACTTC. Its protein is CASMRDGQGYEQYF.

The chain uses TRBV2 and TRBJ2-1; D is unresolved. The CDR3 has 11 amino acids. Trimming removed 5 bases from V and 14 bases from J, with 13 bases in between. Germline values: CDR1 SNHLY, CDR2 FYNNEI. The CDR3 sequence: CASSRARVKFF. The CDR3 region has the DNA TGTGCCAGCAGTCGAGCCAGAGTTAAGTTCTTC.

This clonotype was seen only a few times. The chain's CDR3 is CATSRVLNTEAFF. CDR3 nucleotide sequence: TGTGCCACCAGCAGAGTGTTGAACACTGAAGCTTTCTTT. The rearrangement links TRBV15 to TRBJ1-1; D uncertain. Germline CDR1 and CDR2: LNHNV and YYDKDF (reference sequence). V shed 1 base and J shed 0 bases, with 3 bases lying between them. This CDR3 is 13 amino acids long.

V usage is TRBV20-1 and J usage is TRBJ1-4; D is perhaps TRBD1 (5 bases). The CDR3 spans 14 residues. The ends were cut back, 6 bases at V and 5 bases at J, with 16 bases in the middle. Germline V gene sequence: CDR1 DFQATT, CDR2 SNEGSKA (reference sequence). The CDR3 coding sequence is TGCAGTGCGGCGAGGGGAGAGTCCAATGAAAAACTGTTTTTT. This codes for CSAARGESNEKLFF.

The V call is TRBV12-3 or TRBV12-4, the J call TRBJ2-1; D is uncertain. V was pared by 3 bases and J by 14 bases, with 14 bases between. This CDR3 comprises 12 residues. The CDR3 spells CASSFGGPREFF. CDR3 DNA sequence: TGTGCCAGCAGTTTCGGCGGCCCCCGGGAGTTCTTC.

This clonotype was recorded a few times. V usage is TRBV18 and J usage is TRBJ1-1, with TRBD1 matching over 11 bases. V was pared by 4 bases and J by 4 bases, with 11 bases of the junction left unmatched. The CDR3 runs to 17 residues. Germline V CDR1 and CDR2: KGHSH, LQKENI. In DNA, the CDR3 is TGTGCCAGCTCACTTCGGGTTTCCGGGACAGGGGGCACTGAAGCTTTCTTT. It translates to CASSLRVSGTGGTEAFF.

The chain has TRBV2 and TRBJ1-5; no clear D. Trimming pared 4 bases from V and 16 bases from J, leaving 14 bases between. CDR1 SNHLY and CDR2 FYNNEI come from the germline V gene. The CDR3 has 11 residues. The CDR3 sequence: CASSGSSRPHF. In nucleotides, the CDR3 is TGTGCCAGCAGTGGTAGCAGCCGTCCCCATTTT.

At least ten counts were recorded for this clonotype. As DNA, the CDR3 is TGTGCCAGCAGTTCAGGATCAGCCCACGAGCAGTACTTC. This gives the protein CASSSGSAHEQYF. The V gene is TRBV12-3 or TRBV12-4, the J gene TRBJ2-7; no clear D gene. V was trimmed by 4 bases and J by 5 bases, leaving 12 bases between them. The CDR3 is 13 amino acids.

The chain links TRBV20-1 to TRBJ1-1, with D hard to call. This CDR3 spans 14 amino acids. V was clipped by 0 bases and J by 4 bases, with 12 bases between them. Looked up from germline, CDR1 is DFQATT and CDR2 is SNEGSKA (reference sequence). The CDR3 DNA sequence: TGCAGTGCTAGAGATTCCCGTCGGGGCACTGAAGCTTTCTTT. Translating gives CSARDSRRGTEAFF.

The chain couples TRBV7-2 to TRBJ1-6; weak D call: TRBD1 (6 bases). From germline, CDR1 is SGHTA and CDR2 FQGNSA. The CDR3 contains 15 residues. V was clipped by 1 base and J by 4 bases, with 8 bases between them. The CDR3 sequence: CASSLDTGYNSPLHF. CDR3 DNA: TGTGCCAGCAGCTTAGATACAGGGTATAATTCACCCCTCCACTTT.

This clonotype was counted only a few times. This sequence joins TRBV5-1 and TRBJ2-2; 7 bases map to TRBD2. Trimming cost V 5 bases and J 1 base; bases outside gene matches: 2. Germline V lookup: CDR1 SGHRS, CDR2 YFSETQ. CDR3 length equals 14 residues. CDR3 protein: CASRGGKNTGELFF. The CDR3 nucleotides read TGCGCCAGCAGGGGGGGGAAGAACACCGGGGAGCTGTTTTTT. The full variable domain, rest sourced from reference TRBV5-1 and TRBJ2-2, is KAGVTQTPRYLIKTRGQQVTLSCSPISGHRSVSWYQQTPGQGLQFLFEYFSETQRNKGNFPGRFSGRQFSNSRSEMNVSTLELGDSALYLCASRGGKNTGELFFGEGSRLTVL.

This sequence joins TRBV5-6 and TRBJ2-7; no reliable D call. From germline, CDR1 is SGHDT and CDR2 YYEEEE. The CDR3 runs 16 residues. V was shortened by 3 bases and J by 4 bases, with 20 bases between the two germline ends. CDR3 bases: TGTGCCAGCAGCTCTACCGCTGACTCCCCCAGGTACGAGCAGTACTTC. It encodes CASSSTADSPRYEQYF.

This clonotype was counted between two and nine times. The V call is TRBV7-7, the J call TRBJ2-7; D may be TRBD1 (6 bases). The germline gives CDR1 SSHAT, CDR2 FNYEAQ (reference sequence). The ends were cut back, 2 bases at V and 3 bases at J, with 17 bases in the middle. The CDR3 totals 16 residues. The CDR3 region has the DNA TGTGCCAGCAGCTTACTACCCGGGACACCAAGCTACGAGCAGTACTTC. Amino acid sequence: CASSLLPGTPSYEQYF. Filled out from reference TRBV7-7 and TRBJ2-7, the complete variable domain reads GAGVSQSPRYKVTKRGQDVTLRCDPISSHATLYWYQQALGQGPEFLTYFNYEAQPDKSGLPSDRFSAERPEGSISTLTIQRTEQRDSAMYRCASSLLPGTPSYEQYFGPGTRLTVT.

This sequence joins TRBV7-9 and TRBJ2-7, with TRBD1 matching 7 bases. This CDR3 contains 12 residues. Germline V gives CDR1 SEHNR, CDR2 FQNEAQ (reference sequence). V lost 3 bases and J lost 6; bases outside the gene matches: 2. The CDR3 DNA follows: TGTGCCAGCAGCTTCAACAGGGGCGAGCAGTACTTC. Protein sequence: CASSFNRGEQYF.

This chain joins TRBV7-3 and TRBJ2-4; D is unclear. The CDR3 covers 12 residues. Trimming took off 11 bases at V and 0 bases at J, with 8 bases between the two ends. Germline loops: CDR1 SGHTA, CDR2 FQGTGA. CDR3 bases: TGTGCCGAAGAACTAGCCAAAAACATTCAGTACTTC. Protein sequence: CAEELAKNIQYF.

This clonotype was found a few times. The rearrangement links TRBV29-1 to TRBJ1-2; 9 positions match TRBD1. The CDR3 is 12 amino acids. Germline V CDR1 and CDR2: SQVTM, ANQGSEA. After removal of 8 bases from V and 3 bases from J, the junction contained 4 bases not matched to a gene. In nucleotides, the CDR3 is TGCAGCCTTTGGGACAGGGACTATGGCTACACCTTC. Translating gives CSLWDRDYGYTF.

The chain employs TRBV6-1 and TRBJ2-1; the D gene is possibly TRBD2 (6 bases). Per the germline V gene, CDR1 is MNHNS and CDR2 is SASEGT. This CDR3 has 15 residues. V was trimmed by 6 bases and J by 6 bases, leaving 18 bases between them. The CDR3 loop is CASRSRASDSNEQFF. CDR3 nucleotides: TGTGCCAGCAGGAGTAGGGCTAGCGACAGCAATGAGCAGTTCTTC.

This clonotype was observed at least ten times. The rearrangement uses TRBV5-1 and TRBJ2-7; tentatively, D is TRBD1 (6 bases). Germline V gene sequence: CDR1 SGHRS, CDR2 YFSETQ. This CDR3 is 13 amino acids long. Trimming stripped 0 bases from V and 4 bases from J, with 8 bases between. The CDR3: CASSLGQVYEQYF. The CDR3 DNA is TGCGCCAGCAGCTTGGGACAGGTGTACGAGCAGTACTTC.

The chain links TRBV3-1 to TRBJ1-6; 7 positions agree with TRBD1. The CDR3 runs to 15 residues. CDR1 is LGHDT, CDR2 YNNKEL, per germline (reference sequence). Trimming took 3 bases from V and 5 from J; bases not matched to a gene: 4. In nucleotides, the CDR3 is TGTGCCAGCAGCCATAAGACAGGGAATAATTCACCCCTCCACTTT. It is translated as CASSHKTGNNSPLHF.

This rearrangement joins TRBV6-5 to TRBJ1-1; 7 bases are a match to TRBD1. V dropped 4 bases and J dropped 5; count of bases not matched to a gene: 10. CDR3 length equals 15 residues. Germline CDR1 reads MNHEY; CDR2 reads SVGAGI. CDR3 bases: TGTGCCAGCAGTTCACCGACAGGGAGGAATACTGAAGCTTTCTTT. This codes for CASSSPTGRNTEAFF.

This clonotype was detected only a few times. The V and J genes are TRBV6-5 and TRBJ2-1; D could derive from TRBD1 or TRBD2 (5 bases each). CDR3 length: 11 amino acids. CDR1 MNHEY and CDR2 SVGAGI come from the germline V gene. The CDR3, as DNA: TGTGCAGCAGTCATGGGACATGAGCAGTTCTTC. Protein sequence: CAAVMGHEQFF.